The rows below give T cell receptor beta chains drawn from one sample of a study of blood T cell repertoires in COVID-19. TCRdb's copy holds only in-frame clones and misses some; the assay was immunoSEQ multiplex PCR. The profile shows a few hundred thousand clones, around 91% of them singletons. Material: PBMCs or T cells enriched from blood (not recorded which). The receptors were gathered from a man in his late teens or twenties who had recovered from COVID-19. The CDR3 runs from the conserved cysteine through the conserved F or W. D genes are given only for firm matches. The size field is filled for only some rows; it gives once, few, many or a size class.

D	V	J	size	DNA	CDR3
-	TRBV13	TRBJ2-1	once	TGTGCCAGCAGCTCCTCAGACAATGAGCAGTTCTTC	CASSSSDNEQFF
TRBD2	TRBV24-1	TRBJ2-2	-	TGTGCCACCAGTGACCGGGGACTAGCGGGAGCGAGGAACACCGGGGAGCTGTTTTTT	CATSDRGLAGARNTGELFF
TRBD1	TRBV28	TRBJ2-7	-	TGTGCCAGCAGTTTGGCCGGGACAGACGTCTACGAGCAGTACTTC	CASSLAGTDVYEQYF
TRBD2	TRBV11-3	TRBJ2-5	-	TGTGCCAGCAGCTCCGGACTAGCGGGGCTCCAAGAGACCCAGTACTTC	CASSSGLAGLQETQYF
-	TRBV2	TRBJ2-7	once	TGTGCCAGCAGGTACAGGCTTCGGGACGAGCAGTACTTC	CASRYRLRDEQYF
TRBD1	TRBV3-1/TRBV3-2	TRBJ1-5	-	TGTGCCAGCAGCCAAGGCTACAGGGGCTATAGCAATCAGCCCCAGCATTTT	CASSQGYRGYSNQPQHF
-	TRBV6-2/TRBV6-3	TRBJ2-5	-	TGTGCCAGCAGTTTTAGGAGACAAGAGACCCAGTACTTC	CASSFRRQETQYF
-	TRBV7-9	TRBJ2-6	-	TGTGCCAGCAGCTTAGAGGCGGTCGGCATCTCTGGGGCCAACGTCCTGACTTTC	CASSLEAVGISGANVLTF
-	TRBV19	TRBJ2-7	-	TGTGCCAGTAGTGCCCAGGACATCACCTACGAGCAGTACTTC	CASSAQDITYEQYF
TRBD1	TRBV2	TRBJ1-1	-	TGTGCCAGCCTATTACAGGGGGCGAACACTGAAGCTTTCTTT	CASLLQGANTEAFF
-	TRBV11-2	TRBJ2-7	once	TGTGCCAGCAGCCTGAACAGAGACGAGCAGTACTTC	CASSLNRDEQYF
TRBD1	TRBV18	TRBJ1-6	-	TGTGCCAGCTCACCACCGGGACAGGGATTGAAGTCACCCCTCCACTTT	CASSPPGQGLKSPLHF
-	TRBV9	TRBJ2-6	-	TGTGCCAGCAGCGTACGTGGGGCCAACGTCCTGACTTTC	CASSVRGANVLTF
-	TRBV7-3	TRBJ2-2	-	TGTGCCAGCAGCCCAGTGGCGGGAAAGAGGGGCGGGGAGCTGTTTTTT	CASSPVAGKRGGELFF
-	TRBV6-5	TRBJ2-7	-	TGTGCCAGCGCCCCTAGCGCGATACTCTACGAGCAGTACTTC	CASAPSAILYEQYF
TRBD1	TRBV2	TRBJ1-2	-	TGTGCCAGCAGTGAATTAGCCAGGGGGCCATATGGCTACACCTTC	CASSELARGPYGYTF
TRBD1	TRBV5-3	TRBJ1-2	-	TGTGCCAGAAGCTTGGGGGTTGGTGGGGACAGGTGTTATTGCGGCTACACCTTC	CARSLGVGGDRCYCGYTF
TRBD1	TRBV7-9	TRBJ1-3	-	TGTGCCAGCAGATCGACAGACAGGGCAAACCCGGACACCATATATTTT	CASRSTDRANPDTIYF
-	TRBV27	TRBJ2-5	few	TGTGCCAGCAGTTTAGGGTTGGGGGCACAAGAGACCCAGTACTTC	CASSLGLGAQETQYF
-	TRBV10-1	TRBJ2-1	-	TGCGCCAGCAGTCCTGGGCTATACAATGAGCAGTTCTTC	CASSPGLYNEQFF
TRBD1	TRBV4-1	TRBJ1-1	-	TGCGCCAGCAGCCAGGGGACAGTCCATCCGAACACTGAAGCTTTCTTT	CASSQGTVHPNTEAFF
-	TRBV9	TRBJ1-2	-	TGTGCCAGCAGCACTACAGGGTTTGGCTACACCTTC	CASSTTGFGYTF
-	TRBV18	TRBJ1-1	-	TGTGCCAGCTCACGAGACCGGGAGAGCACTGAAGCTTTCTTT	CASSRDRESTEAFF
TRBD1	TRBV6-5	TRBJ1-2	-	TGTGCCAGCAGTTACGGGACAGGGGGGAATGGCTACACCTTC	CASSYGTGGNGYTF
TRBD1	TRBV18	TRBJ1-5	-	TGTGCCAGCTCACCACAAGGACAGGGGAATCAGCCCCAGCATTTT	CASSPQGQGNQPQHF
-	TRBV11-2	TRBJ2-1	-	TGTGCCAGCAGTAATAGCGGGGACAGCTCCTACAATGAGCAGTTCTTC	CASSNSGDSSYNEQFF
TRBD1	TRBV19	TRBJ2-1	-	TGTGCCAGTAGTATAGTGGGACAGGGCCACAATGAGCAGTTCTTC	CASSIVGQGHNEQFF
TRBD2	TRBV7-9	TRBJ2-3	-	TGTGCCAGCAGCCCCGGTGGCGGGAGGGGTAGCACAGATACGCAGTATTTT	CASSPGGGRGSTDTQYF
-	TRBV24-1	TRBJ1-1	-	TGTGCCACCCGTGCCGATGGCAACGCTGAAGCTTTCTTT	CATRADGNAEAFF
-	TRBV7-6	TRBJ2-3	-	TGTGCCAGCGGGGGCGGGAGTACAGATACGCAGTATTTT	CASGGGSTDTQYF
TRBD1	TRBV28	TRBJ1-4	-	TGTGCCACCCGTAACGGACAGGGAAATGAAAAACTGTTTTTT	CATRNGQGNEKLFF
-	TRBV5-4	TRBJ1-2	-	TGTGCCAGCAGCCACGGGGGTTTCTATGGCTACACCTTC	CASSHGGFYGYTF
-	TRBV4-2	TRBJ1-1	-	TGTGCCAGCAGCCAAGATCAGGACACTGAAGCTTTCTTT	CASSQDQDTEAFF